Following are 15 T cell receptor beta chains from one sample sequenced in a study of blood T cells in healthy people across ages. The second PCR ran roughly 7 to 12 cycles with a sample-barcoded 5' primer and J-beta primers. TCRdb re-called the 5' RACE reads with MiXCR, one entry per CDR3 protein. Among around 320,000 distinct CDR3 sequences listed, roughly 29% were seen once. The sample consisted of blood. These receptors all stem from a woman between 65 and 79 years old in good health.

The chain links TRBV12-3 or TRBV12-4 to TRBJ1-5; the D gene is possibly TRBD1 (5 bases). V was clipped by 5 bases and J by 5 bases, with 16 bases between them. The CDR3 sequence is 15 residues long. The CDR3 region is CASSPRGRDDQPQHF. The CDR3 DNA reads as TGTGCCAGCAGTCCGAGGGGCAGGGATGATCAGCCCCAGCATTTT.

In this sample, this clonotype turned up a few times. The J gene is TRBJ1-1, the V gene TRBV27; the D is unclear. This CDR3 has 15 residues. The germline V gene has CDR1 MNHEY and CDR2 SMNVEV (reference sequence). The ends were cut back, 5 bases at V and 1 base at J, with 14 bases in the middle. CDR3 sequence (DNA): TGTGCCAGCAGTAAGATGGCCGGGAGGAACACTGAAGCTTTCTTT. This encodes CASSKMAGRNTEAFF.

The gene calls are TRBV20-1 and TRBJ2-5; D is perhaps TRBD1 (5 bases). The better agreement between TRBJ2-7 and the DNA end casts doubt on the J call. Germline assignment: CDR1 DFQATT and CDR2 SNEGSKA (reference sequence). The CDR3 covers 14 residues. CDR3: CSAGFRERPYEQYF. The CDR3 nucleotides read TGCAGTGCTGGTTTCAGGGAAAGACCCTACGAGCAGTACTTC.

The rearrangement joins TRBV12-3 or TRBV12-4 to TRBJ2-7; 12 bases align to TRBD2. This CDR3 is 14 amino acids long. The ends lost 7 bases at V and 5 bases at J; junction bases unmatched: 6. CDR3 nucleotides: TGTGCCAGCACCCTGACTAGCGGGAGCCACGAGCAGTACTTC. Translated: CASTLTSGSHEQYF.

Regarding this clonotype: One end of the junction does not line up with germline, which may come from a read error. The gene calls are TRBV20-1 and TRBJ1-6; D not resolved. The CDR3 contains 13 residues. The germline CDR1 and CDR2 sequences are DFQATT and SNEGSKA (reference sequence). The DNA of the CDR3 is TGCAGTGCTCGAGAGTATAATAATTCACCCCTCCACTTT. This encodes CSAREYNNSPLHF.

The chain couples TRBV19 to TRBJ2-1, with D possibly being TRBD1 (6 bases). The CDR3 extends over 14 amino acids. CDR1 is LNHDA, CDR2 SQIVND, per germline (reference sequence). V was trimmed by 1 base and J by 10 bases, leaving 14 bases between them. CDR3 sequence: CASSIGTTGTEQFF. DNA for the CDR3: TGTGCCAGTAGTATAGGGACGACCGGGACAGAGCAGTTCTTC.

The chain recombines TRBV28 with TRBJ1-3; D gene ambiguous. Germline assignment: CDR1 MDHEN and CDR2 SYDVKM. V lost 6 bases and J lost 0, with 9 bases in between. The CDR3 extends over 14 amino acids. The CDR3, as DNA: TGTGCCAGCAGCAAACAGAGCTCTGGAAACACCATATATTTT. It translates to CASSKQSSGNTIYF.

This clonotype has more than one count but fewer than ten. This sequence joins TRBV15 and TRBJ2-5; D remains ambiguous. Matching the DNA end better, TRBJ2-7 makes the J call doubtful. The CDR3 is 13 residues long. Germline CDR1 reads LNHNV; CDR2 reads YYDKDF (reference sequence). In nucleotides, the CDR3 is TGTGCCACCAGCAGAGAGATCTCCTACGAGCAGTACTTC. Translated: CATSREISYEQYF.

In its sample, this clonotype was seen many times. The V and J genes are TRBV9 and TRBJ2-5, with D perhaps matching TRBD1 (6 bases). This CDR3 has 14 residues. Per the germline V gene, CDR1 is SGDLS and CDR2 is YYNGEE. Trimming cost V 3 bases and J 4 bases, with 13 bases left between them. The CDR3 is CASSGAGARETQYF. CDR3 sequence (DNA): TGTGCCAGCAGCGGCGCAGGGGCGAGAGAGACCCAGTACTTC. Full variable domain (outside the CDR3, taken from reference TRBV9 and TRBJ2-5): DSGVTQTPKHLITATGQRVTLRCSPRSGDLSVYWYQQSLDQGLQFLIQYYNGEERAKGNILERFSAQQFPDLHSELNLSSLELGDSALYFCASSGAGARETQYFGPGTRLLVL.

The chain is built from TRBV28 and TRBJ2-5, with D possibly being TRBD2 (6 bases). CDR3 length equals 13 residues. Germline V gene data show CDR1 as MDHEN and CDR2 as SYDVKM. Trimming shortened V by 8 bases and J by 2 bases, and 12 bases separated the two germline ends. DNA of the CDR3: TGTGCCAGCCGGCGGAGGGGACAAGAGACCCAGTACTTC. It encodes CASRRRGQETQYF.

The rearrangement joins TRBV6-6 to TRBJ1-1; maybe TRBD1 (6 bases). The CDR3 spans 15 residues. V gave up 3 bases and J gave up 4 bases, with 15 bases separating them. CDR1 is MNHNY and CDR2 is SVGAGI in the germline V gene (reference sequence). DNA for the CDR3: TGTGCCAGCAGTTATAAGGGGGTTGTTAGCACTGAAGCTTTCTTT. Its translation: CASSYKGVVSTEAFF.

The chain carries TRBV28 and TRBJ1-5; D remains unclear. Germline-derived CDR1 and CDR2 are MDHEN and SYDVKM. Trimming removed 7 bases from V and 13 bases from J, with 14 bases in between. This CDR3 contains 11 residues. Here the CDR3 reads CASTENAQQHF. The DNA of the CDR3 is TGTGCCAGCACCGAAAACGCCCAGCAGCATTTT.

In the case of this clonotype: The junction and the germline gene differ at one end; a read error may be behind it. The chain has TRBV20-1 and TRBJ2-5, with 12 bases that match TRBD2. Germline CDR1 and CDR2: DFQATT and SNEGSKA (reference sequence). The CDR3 length is 16 residues. This chain's CDR3 is CSARDPLAGGPETQHF. CDR3 coding DNA: TGCAGTGCTAGAGACCCCCTAGCGGGAGGGCCCGAGACCCAGCACTTC.

This clonotype was found once. The chain links TRBV7-2 to TRBJ2-1; D uncertain. V was pared by 5 bases and J by 3 bases, with 20 bases between. Germline-derived CDR1 and CDR2 are SGHTA and FQGNSA. The CDR3 is 17 amino acids. CDR3 sequence: CASSPSPVLSGYNEQFF. The CDR3 coding sequence is TGTGCCAGCAGCCCTTCTCCCGTCCTATCGGGCTACAATGAGCAGTTCTTC.

This clonotype has ten or more counts. The chain uses TRBV7-6 and TRBJ2-4; no clear D gene. CDR3 length: 15 amino acids. The V gene's germline CDR1 is SGHVS and CDR2 FNYEAQ. V was cut by 4 bases and J by 2 bases, with 12 bases left in between. The DNA for the CDR3 is TGTGCCAGCAGCTCGATGGACCAGTCCAAAAACATTCAGTACTTC. Translating it yields CASSSMDQSKNIQYF.